The 27 T cell receptor beta chains given below trace back to one sample, sequenced in a study of regulatory T cells in long-lasting Graves disease. Arm-PCR of CDR3 regions with iRepertoire HTBI primers generated TCR beta libraries. From the multiplex PCR reads, TCRdb called clonotypes with MiXCR, one entry per CDR3 protein. The sample has under 800,000 distinct CDR3 sequences; 16% are singletons. Time point specified: newly diagnosed GD, antithyroid drugs for less than 3 months. Isolated PBMC RNA provided the starting material for the TCR library. These sequences were also reported in another study, on T cells in Graves' hyperthyroidism and ophthalmopathy.

The sample was peripheral blood mononuclear cells (PBMCs), taken at new diagnosis, from a patient treated with antithyroid drugs. All receptors come from a woman aged 25-40 years with Graves disease.

This chain joins TRBV20-1 and TRBJ2-1; 9 bases align to TRBD1. V lost 4 bases, J lost 7 bases, and 8 bases stayed unmatched. Looked up from germline, CDR1 is DFQATT and CDR2 is SNEGSKA (reference sequence). The CDR3 has 14 amino acids. In nucleotides, the CDR3 is TGCAGTGCTACCGCCGGGACAGGGCGGAATGAGCAGTTCTTC. It encodes CSATAGTGRNEQFF.

This sequence joins TRBV5-6 and TRBJ2-5; 7 bases agree with TRBD2. The CDR3 runs to 15 residues. Germline-derived CDR1 and CDR2 are SGHDT and YYEEEE. V gave up 2 bases and J gave up 3 bases; unmatched junction bases: 7. CDR3 loop: CASSFGGGQKETQYF. The CDR3 DNA reads TGTGCCAGCAGCTTTGGGGGAGGGCAGAAAGAGACCCAGTACTTC.

This clonotype was counted only a few times. Relative to the germline gene, one junction end is altered; a read error may explain this. The chain links TRBV5-6 to TRBJ1-2; a possible D gene is TRBD1 (6 bases). CDR1 is SGHDT and CDR2 is YYEEEE in the germline V gene. CDR3 length equals 14 residues. Written as DNA, the CDR3 is TGTGCCAGCAGCTTGCGACAGGCCCCCTATGGCCACACCTTC. It specifies CASSLRQAPYGHTF.

This clonotype was picked up many times. The V gene is TRBV28, the J gene TRBJ2-3; perhaps TRBD1 as D (6 bases). The CDR3 length is 14 residues. V was pared by 3 bases and J by 4 bases, with 11 bases between. Germline assignment: CDR1 MDHEN and CDR2 SYDVKM. CDR3 sequence: CASSLQGPPDTQYF. The CDR3, as DNA: TGTGCCAGCAGTTTGCAGGGGCCCCCAGATACGCAGTATTTT.

The table lists this clonotype with many counts. The chain has TRBV10-1 and TRBJ2-5; 7 positions agree with TRBD2. V gave up 6 bases and J gave up 2 bases; unmatched junction bases: 12. CDR1 and CDR2 from the germline V gene are WNHNN and SYGVQD (reference sequence). The CDR3 is 16 amino acids. CDR3: CASRRTSERGQETQYF. CDR3 sequence (DNA): TGCGCCAGCAGGAGAACTAGCGAACGGGGGCAAGAGACCCAGTACTTC.

V is TRBV2 and J is TRBJ1-4; D gene uncertain. The CDR3 is 10 residues long. The ends were cut back, 8 bases at V and 8 bases at J, with 6 bases in the middle. Germline V gene sequence: CDR1 SNHLY, CDR2 FYNNEI. The CDR3 protein is CASPREKLFF. CDR3 DNA: TGTGCCAGCCCTCGGGAAAAACTGTTTTTT.

In its sample, this clonotype was seen a few times. One junction end does not reproduce the germline sequence, and a read error may be involved. The rearrangement uses TRBV27 and TRBJ2-7; TRBD1 matches at 12 bases. From germline, CDR1 is MNHEY and CDR2 SMNVEV (reference sequence). The CDR3 spans 16 residues. CDR3 residues: CATSTPGTGGSHEQYF. The CDR3 nucleotides read TGTGCCACCTCAACTCCCGGGACAGGGGGCTCCCACGAGCAGTACTTC.

The chain couples TRBV2 to TRBJ2-5, with D perhaps assigned TRBD1 or TRBD2 (6 bases each). Germline V lookup: CDR1 SNHLY, CDR2 FYNNEI. V lost 11 bases to trimming and J lost 4 bases, with 14 bases between them. There are 12 residues in the CDR3. The CDR3 bases are TGTGCCGGAGGGACATGGGCAGAGACCCAGTACTTC. This gives the protein CAGGTWAETQYF.

This clonotype occurred many times. The CDR3 coding sequence is TGTGCCAGCAGGAAGACTTCGTACAATGAGCAGTTCTTC. It translates to CASRKTSYNEQFF. The chain has TRBV7-9 and TRBJ2-1; D not certain. The CDR3 covers 13 residues. V lost 6 bases and J lost 4, with 10 bases in between. Germline CDR1 reads SEHNR; CDR2 reads FQNEAQ (reference sequence).

Ten or more counts support this clonotype. This CDR3 reads CASSYSAGGFTDTQYF. The DNA for the CDR3 is TGTGCCAGCAGTTACTCGGCGGGAGGTTTCACAGATACGCAGTATTTT. The chain recombines TRBV6-2 or TRBV6-3 with TRBJ2-3; 8 positions agree with TRBD2. The CDR3 runs to 16 residues. The germline CDR1 and CDR2 sequences are MNHEY and SVGEGT. Trimming removed 0 bases from V and 2 bases from J; junction bases left unmatched: 4.

Points on this clonotype: Just one base apart from a much larger clone, this may be a read error. The missing conserved phenylalanine or tryptophan at the end of this CDR3 makes a read error likely. This chain uses TRBV7-3 with TRBJ2-2, with 7 bases lining up with TRBD2. The CDR3 consists of 15 residues. J was trimmed by 2 bases and V by 6 bases; bases with no gene match: 6. Germline V gene lookup returns CDR1 SGHTA and CDR2 FQGTGA. In DNA, the CDR3 is TGTGCCAGCAGGGGGGGGATCCTAAACACCGGGGAGCTGTTTCTT. This codes for CASRGGILNTGELFL.

In DNA form, the CDR3 reads TGTGCCAGCAGTTTATGGGGGAAGGGGACAGCCGATAATTCACCCCTCCACTTT. It is translated as CASSLWGKGTADNSPLHF. This rearrangement joins TRBV28 to TRBJ1-6; the match to TRBD1 covers 7 bases. This CDR3 has 18 amino acids. V shed 0 bases, J shed 5 bases, and the junction held 10 bases outside the gene matches. Germline-derived CDR1 and CDR2 are MDHEN and SYDVKM.

This clonotype has only a few counts. The chain is built from TRBV10-3 and TRBJ2-4; a weak D match, TRBD2 (6 bases). Trimming removed 0 bases from V and 6 bases from J, with 9 bases in between. Germline CDR1 reads ENHRY; CDR2 reads SYGVKD. The CDR3 runs to 14 residues. The CDR3 region has the DNA TGTGCCATCAGTGAGTCGTCTAGCGTAAACATTCAGTACTTC. Its protein product is CAISESSSVNIQYF.

V and J are TRBV6-1 and TRBJ2-3; 9 bases fit TRBD1. CDR3 length: 13 amino acids. Germline trimming cut 6 bases from V and 7 bases from J; bases unmatched to any gene: 5. Germline CDR1 reads MNHNS; CDR2 reads SASEGT. DNA of the CDR3: TGTGCCAGCAGCATGGACAGGGGCCATACGCAGTATTTT. It is translated as CASSMDRGHTQYF.

This clonotype was counted between two and nine times. V is TRBV6-5 and J is TRBJ1-2; 7 bases align to TRBD1. The V and J ends lost 4 bases and 0 bases, in that order; junction bases with no gene match: 5. CDR3 size: 15 residues. Per the germline V gene, CDR1 is MNHEY and CDR2 is SVGAGI. This CDR3 is CASSSRDRSNYGYTF. DNA of the CDR3: TGTGCCAGCAGTTCGAGGGACAGATCTAACTATGGCTACACCTTC.

This chain uses TRBV6-2 or TRBV6-3 with TRBJ2-7, with D unclear. This CDR3 is built from 16 residues. The germline CDR1 and CDR2 sequences are MNHEY and SVGEGT. Deletions cut 3 bases from V and 3 bases from J, with 18 bases between. CDR3 amino acids: CASSYMGRVLGYEQYF. In nucleotides, the CDR3 is TGTGCCAGCAGTTATATGGGCCGCGTCTTAGGCTACGAGCAGTACTTC.

This clonotype was counted at least ten times. V usage is TRBV10-2 and J usage is TRBJ1-2; TRBD1 aligns across 7 bases. The CDR3 has 15 residues. V gave up 2 bases and J gave up 5 bases; unmatched junction bases: 8. Germline loops: CDR1 WSHSY, CDR2 SAAADI. CDR3 sequence reads: CASSERDSGDYGYTF. CDR3 bases: TGCGCCAGCAGTGAGCGGGACAGCGGGGATTATGGCTACACCTTC.

This clonotype was found many times. The chain employs TRBV6-1 and TRBJ2-5; TRBD1 matches at 8 bases. J was trimmed by 5 bases and V by 6 bases; bases with no gene match: 11. The CDR3 extends over 15 amino acids. Germline loops: CDR1 MNHNS, CDR2 SASEGT. CDR3 nucleotide sequence: TGTGCCAGCAGGACACGCCAGGGGGCGGGGGAGACCCAGTACTTC. Its translation is CASRTRQGAGETQYF.

The sample holds many counts of this clonotype. The chain combines TRBV20-1 with TRBJ1-5, with D unresolved. Looked up from germline, CDR1 is DFQATT and CDR2 is SNEGSKA (reference sequence). Trimming removed 6 bases from V and 4 bases from J, with 10 bases in between. CDR3 length: 12 amino acids. DNA of the CDR3: TGCAGTGCGGCTAGAGCGAATCAGCCCCAGCATTTT. It yields the protein CSAARANQPQHF.

Ten or more counts support this clonotype. The rearrangement uses TRBV6-2 or TRBV6-3 and TRBJ2-1; D may correspond to TRBD1 or TRBD2 (5 bases each). The V gene lost 5 bases and the J gene lost 7 bases, with 15 bases spanning the gap. Germline-derived CDR1 and CDR2 are MNHEY and SVGEGT. This CDR3 is built from 14 residues. This CDR3 reads CASSEGGGWNEQFF. The CDR3 nucleotides are TGTGCCAGCAGTGAAGGTGGGGGATGGAATGAGCAGTTCTTC.

The chain carries TRBV13 and TRBJ1-1; D might be TRBD1 (6 bases). The CDR3 spans 14 residues. Trimming cost V 2 bases and J 6 bases, with 13 bases left between them. Germline assignment: CDR1 PRHDT and CDR2 FYEKMQ (reference sequence). Here the CDR3 DNA reads TGTGCCAGCAGCTTAAGGGGGGAAGGGGCTGAAGCTTTCTTT. This gives the protein CASSLRGEGAEAFF.

The rearrangement joins TRBV27 to TRBJ2-7, with 7 nucleotides matching TRBD2. CDR1 is MNHEY and CDR2 is SMNVEV in the germline V gene (reference sequence). This CDR3 has 14 amino acids. After removal of 6 bases from V and 3 bases from J, the junction contained 8 bases not matched to a gene. As DNA, the CDR3 is TGTGCCAGCAGCGTCCGGGGGGAACGCTACGAGCAGTACTTC. This codes for CASSVRGERYEQYF.

The chain couples TRBV6-5 to TRBJ1-5; unclear D gene. This CDR3 comprises 15 residues. Trimming cost V 2 bases and J 5 bases, with 13 bases left between them. The germline gives CDR1 MNHEY, CDR2 SVGAGI. The CDR3 coding sequence is TGTGCCAGCAGTTACGAAGCGGGGTGGGATCAGCCCCAGCATTTT. Protein: CASSYEAGWDQPQHF.

CDR3 sequence (DNA): TGTGCCAGCTCACCATTCTCTCGGATCCAAGACATGAACACTGAAGCTTTCTTT. This sequence encodes CASSPFSRIQDMNTEAFF. The rearrangement joins TRBV18 to TRBJ1-1; D is ambiguous. CDR3 length equals 18 residues. Trimming took 2 bases from V and 0 from J, leaving 19 bases between them. Germline V gene data show CDR1 as KGHSH and CDR2 as LQKENI.

The sample holds one count of this clonotype. V gene TRBV6-2 or TRBV6-3 combines with J gene TRBJ2-1, with 11 bases aligning to TRBD1. Per germline, CDR1 MNHEY and CDR2 SVGEGT. The CDR3 loop spans 15 amino acids. After removal of 6 bases from V and 9 bases from J, the junction contained 10 bases not matched to a gene. CDR3 amino acids: CASSARTGGSGEQFF. The CDR3 nucleotides read TGTGCCAGCAGCGCCAGGACAGGGGGCTCGGGTGAGCAGTTCTTC.

This clonotype was counted many times. The chain combines TRBV6-2 or TRBV6-3 with TRBJ2-7; 10 bases agree with TRBD2. This CDR3 has 14 amino acids. Trimming removed 6 bases from V and 6 bases from J; junction bases left unmatched: 8. The V gene's germline CDR1 is MNHEY and CDR2 SVGEGT. The CDR3 DNA is TGTGCCAGCAGGAAAGCGGGAGGGCCCCTCGAGCAGTACTTC. Translated, it gives CASRKAGGPLEQYF.

This sequence joins TRBV14 and TRBJ2-7, with D perhaps given as TRBD1 or TRBD2 (5 bases each). Germline V gives CDR1 SGHDN, CDR2 FVKESK. This CDR3 is built from 15 residues. The germline V and J ends were trimmed by 1 base and 5 bases, with 15 bases remaining between them. CDR3 in DNA: TGTGCCAGCAGCCAAGTTCCCCGGGGCTTCGACGAGCAGTACTTC. The encoded protein is CASSQVPRGFDEQYF.